This T cell receptor beta chain was sequenced in a study of blood T cell repertoires in COVID-19 (dated by TCRdb to about 2020). As for the study more broadly: Samples covering the acute and convalescent phases of COVID-19 were provided by collaborators in the United States, Italy and Spain. The prospective study material was composed of cDNA or gDNA derived from T cells, B-cell-depleted T cells, or PBMCs. Where available, HLA class I and class II types were obtained from metadata supplied by the sample provider rather than from assay-based typing. The repertoires were released in a freely available public database intended as a resource for research on the immune response to SARS-CoV-2. Sample metadata almost always included a de-identified subject ID, COVID-19 status, age in years and sex. Samples were obtained from the ongoing ImmuneRACE study (first 160 participants) and from over a thousand subjects provided by 6 global collaborators. Deeply sampled blood TCRbeta repertoires from subjects exposed to, actively infected with, or recovered from COVID-19 were included in the dataset. General conclusions and limits of the study: The amount of clinical and demographic metadata varied by source and participant and was provided uncurated.

Per the germline V gene, MNHEY is the CDR1 and SVGAGI is the CDR2. V lost 6 bases and J lost 7 bases, and the count of bases not matched to a germline gene is 11. From its cysteine to its phenylalanine, the CDR3 spans 14 amino acids. Only the CDR3 DNA is retained, 42 bases long and in frame from the first base. TCRbeta CDR3 regions were amplified from genomic DNA by means of the immunoSEQ Assay, a bias-controlled multiplex PCR. Regarding the original processing steps: The number of nucleated cells in each sample was estimated from the amplification of reference gene primers within the assay. To quantify the absolute abundance of each unique TCRbeta CDR3 rearrangement, sequence reads were collapsed and filtered. For each sample, productive Simpson clonality was calculated as the square root of Simpson's diversity index across productive rearrangements. TCRdb's version of the immuneACCESS table is confined to in-frame rearrangements and falls short of the full clone set. An unresolved V gene accounts for under half of the shortfall where checked; the remainder is of unknown origin. The V and J calls and clone size were taken over from that table, and D and trimming were inferred from the DNA. The sample table lists about 160,000 clones, approximately 80% of them with a count of one. The ten largest make up approximately 8% of the sample.

The collaborating institutions used their own protocols to collect whole blood in K2EDTA tubes. For TCRbeta analysis, collaborators shipped samples in one of three forms: frozen whole blood, isolated PBMCs, or DNA extracted from either of those sample types. Of note for this clone: Its cognate antigen has yet to be identified. Base-call qualities are not available, and no considerably larger clone is one nucleotide away.

The sequenced material came from peripheral blood. The sequence derives from a man between 60 and 70 years old with acute or convalescent COVID-19. Recombination linked TRBV6-5 to TRBJ1-2; the central 7 bases match TRBD1. The CDR3 region reads CASRRDSLWSGYTF. Read as DNA, the sequence is TGTGCCAGCAGGAGGGACAGCCTTTGGAGTGGCTACACCTTC.